Listed below are T cell receptor beta chains from one sample, sequenced in a study of blood T cell repertoires in COVID-19. The data were produced by immunoSEQ multiplex PCR, yet TCRdb's version contains in-frame clones alone and is incomplete. Of approximately 240,000 clones listed, more than 65% are singletons. Source material: peripheral blood. These receptors originate from a woman aged 25 to 45 who had recovered from COVID-19. CDR3s include the opening cysteine and the closing phenylalanine or tryptophan.

TRBV9 CASSSTGGTGELFF
TRBV7-3 CASSLTWEGTDTQYF
TRBV7-9 CASSLGSQETQYF
TRBV19 CASSILPRGLEETQYF
TRBV20-1 CSASPGSYSGRARWPYNEQFF
TRBV18 CASSPRREPSYNEQFF
TRBV5-1 CASSLNGRVSTDTQYF
TRBV24-1 CATFDTVGNGYTF
TRBV5-1 CASSLESAGYYGYTF
TRBV5-1 CASTRTGALRWPQHF
TRBV25-1 CASIEGAGNEQFF
TRBV6-5 CASSTDRGVQETQYF
TRBV4-1 CASSQDTGVNTIYF
TRBV4-1 CASSQDTYEQYF
TRBV20-1 CSARGGETQYF